The 16 T cell receptor beta chains presented below share a single source sample, sequenced in a study of regulatory T cells in long-lasting Graves disease. The sample's time point: newly diagnosed GD, antithyroid drugs for less than 3 months. Generation of the TCR library employed RNA extracted from PBMCs. For TCR beta, libraries came from iRepertoire HTBI primers and Arm-PCR of CDR3 regions. TCRdb redid the calling of the multiplex PCR reads with MiXCR, one entry per CDR3 protein. In the table there are hundreds of thousands of distinct CDR3 sequences, about a sixth of which are singletons. These data also formed part of another study, on T cells in Graves' hyperthyroidism and ophthalmopathy.

The sequenced sample was peripheral blood mononuclear cells (PBMCs), obtained at new diagnosis, from a patient treated with antithyroid drugs. These receptors all come from a man aged 35-49 years with Graves disease.

Notes on this clonotype: A single base separates this from a much larger clone, so it may be a read error. The chain uses TRBV28 and TRBJ2-1; 7 nucleotides line up with TRBD1. This CDR3 has 16 residues. V lost 5 bases to trimming and J lost 6 bases; unmatched junction nucleotides: 13. Germline CDR1 and CDR2: MDHEN and SYDVKM. The CDR3 is CASSDFRDRATNEQFF. The CDR3 DNA follows: TGTGCCAGCAGTGATTTCCGAGACAGGGCGACCAATGAGCAGTTCTTC.

There are a few counts of this clonotype. The rearrangement joins TRBV7-8 to TRBJ2-5; D gene ambiguous. V was pared by 4 bases and J by 1 base, with 16 bases between. Looked up from germline, CDR1 is SGHVS and CDR2 is FQNEAQ. The CDR3 contains 16 residues. The CDR3 nucleotides are TGTGCCAGCAGCTCATCACTTACTCTATCCCAAGAGACCCAGTACTTC. Its translation is CASSSSLTLSQETQYF.

The V call is TRBV24-1, the J call TRBJ2-2; 8 bases align to TRBD1. This CDR3 is 16 amino acids long. V gave up 1 base and J gave up 1 base; unmatched junction bases: 1. Germline CDR1 reads KGHDR; CDR2 reads SFDVKD. CDR3 DNA sequence: TGTGCCACCAGTGATTTTGGACAGGGGAACACCGGGGAGCTGTTTTTT. Protein sequence: CATSDFGQGNTGELFF.

This clonotype occurred many times. The chain links TRBV20-1 to TRBJ1-1; no clear D. TRBJ2-3 matches the DNA end more closely, so the J call is doubtful. The CDR3 runs to 11 residues. Germline-derived CDR1 and CDR2 are DFQATT and SNEGSKA (reference sequence). The CDR3 sequence: CSASELFTQYF. Here the CDR3 DNA reads TGCAGTGCTAGTGAGTTATTTACGCAGTATTTT.

In this sample, this clonotype turned up many times. The J gene is TRBJ2-2, the V gene TRBV18; no firm D call. Germline assignment: CDR1 KGHSH and CDR2 LQKENI. The CDR3 runs 15 residues. V was pared by 5 bases and J by 0 bases, with 10 bases between. The CDR3 spells CASSALDPNTGELFF. As DNA, the CDR3 is TGTGCCAGCTCAGCCCTGGACCCGAACACCGGGGAGCTGTTTTTT.

J is TRBJ2-3 and V is TRBV19, with D unclear. Germline values: CDR1 LNHDA, CDR2 SQIVND (reference sequence). The CDR3 loop spans 15 amino acids. Trimming cost V 3 bases and J 0 bases, with 10 bases left between them. The CDR3 region is CASSIGLVSTDTQYF. The CDR3 region has the DNA TGTGCCAGTAGTATCGGGCTGGTTAGCACAGATACGCAGTATTTT.

This clonotype was recorded at least ten times. This chain connects TRBV5-1 to TRBJ2-1; 9 bases map to TRBD2. The germline V gene has CDR1 SGHRS and CDR2 YFSETQ. V gave up 1 base and J gave up 3 bases; unmatched junction bases: 2. There are 15 residues in the CDR3. CDR3 protein: CASSLSSGGYNEQFF. The DNA of the CDR3 is TGCGCCAGCAGCTTGAGTAGCGGGGGCTACAATGAGCAGTTCTTC.

This clonotype was detected ten times or more. The chain carries TRBV2 and TRBJ2-3, with D uncertain. V was trimmed by 0 bases and J by 3 bases, leaving 7 bases between them. The CDR3 extends over 14 amino acids. Germline CDR1 is SNHLY and CDR2 is FYNNEI. This CDR3 is CASSEALQTDTQYF. For the CDR3, the DNA is TGTGCCAGCAGTGAAGCGCTTCAGACAGATACGCAGTATTTT. Variable domain in full (rest from reference TRBV2 and TRBJ2-3): EPEVTQTPSHQVTQMGQEVILRCVPISNHLYFYWYRQILGQKVEFLVSFYNNEISEKSEIFDDQFSVERPDGSNFTLKIRSTKLEDSAMYFCASSEALQTDTQYFGPGTRLTVL.

This rearrangement joins TRBV4-3 to TRBJ2-2, with 12 bases identical to TRBD2. The CDR3 contains 16 residues. Germline CDR1 reads LGHNA; CDR2 reads YSLEER. V lost 4 bases to trimming and J lost 7 bases; unmatched junction nucleotides: 7. CDR3: CASSPGLAGLLGELFF. CDR3 nucleotide sequence: TGCGCCAGCAGCCCCGGACTAGCGGGGTTGCTCGGGGAGCTGTTTTTT.

This clonotype was detected ten times or more. The chain couples TRBV20-1 to TRBJ2-1; D is possibly TRBD1 (6 bases). The CDR3 is 13 residues long. The V gene lost 4 bases and the J gene lost 15 bases, with 22 bases spanning the gap. The germline CDR1 and CDR2 sequences are DFQATT and SNEGSKA (reference sequence). The CDR3 loop is CSATIPYRERPFF. CDR3 nucleotide sequence: TGCAGTGCTACCATCCCATACAGGGAAAGGCCGTTCTTC.

The chain is built from TRBV11-1 and TRBJ1-1, with D tentatively TRBD1 (5 bases). Between the trimmed V and J ends, which lost 7 bases and 1 base, there was a span of 25 bases. Germline values: CDR1 SGHAT, CDR2 FQDESV (reference sequence). The CDR3 loop spans 18 amino acids. This CDR3 is CASTRMRGAPRGNTEAFF. The CDR3 DNA is TGTGCCAGCACCCGGATGCGAGGGGCCCCGCGAGGGAACACTGAAGCTTTCTTT.

This clonotype was seen ten or more times. In DNA, the CDR3 is TGTGCCAGCAGCTTTACCGGGACATATGAAGCTTTCTTT. Amino acid sequence: CASSFTGTYEAFF. The V and J genes are TRBV11-1 and TRBJ1-1; D might be TRBD1 (6 bases). The CDR3 has 13 residues. From germline, CDR1 is SGHAT and CDR2 FQDESV (reference sequence). Deletions cut 3 bases from V and 7 bases from J, with 12 bases between.

This clonotype was observed many times. The CDR3 nucleotides are TGTGCCAGCAGTAACGGACAGGGAGCGTATCAGCCCCAGCATTTT. Its protein is CASSNGQGAYQPQHF. J is TRBJ1-5 and V is TRBV27; TRBD1 matches at 8 bases. This CDR3 has 15 residues. V dropped 5 bases and J dropped 5; count of bases not matched to a gene: 8. Germline CDR1 and CDR2: MNHEY and SMNVEV (reference sequence).

This clonotype appeared many times. The chain uses TRBV3-1 and TRBJ2-3; the D gene is possibly TRBD1 (5 bases). Deletions cut 0 bases from V and 4 bases from J, with 5 bases between. This CDR3 has 13 amino acids. From germline, CDR1 is LGHDT and CDR2 YNNKEL (reference sequence). CDR3 sequence: CASSQDRADTQYF. CDR3 DNA sequence: TGTGCCAGCAGCCAAGACAGGGCAGATACGCAGTATTTT.

With respect to this clonotype: A read error may produce the germline difference seen at one junction end. The chain joins TRBV14 to TRBJ2-7; 9 nucleotides match TRBD1. The CDR3 is made up of 17 amino acids. Germline V lookup: CDR1 SGHDN, CDR2 FVKESK. The CDR3 is CASSQVMQGTGRHEQHF. The CDR3 DNA sequence: TGTGCCAGCAGCCAAGTTATGCAAGGGACAGGGCGACACGAGCAGCACTTC.

The chain has TRBV29-1 and TRBJ2-1; 7 nucleotides line up with TRBD1. CDR1 SQVTM and CDR2 ANQGSEA come from the germline V gene. The CDR3 covers 12 residues. V shed 4 bases and J 6 bases; nucleotides not matched to a gene: 3. The CDR3 sequence: CSVGRQGNEQFF. Here the CDR3 DNA reads TGCAGCGTTGGTAGACAGGGCAATGAGCAGTTCTTC.